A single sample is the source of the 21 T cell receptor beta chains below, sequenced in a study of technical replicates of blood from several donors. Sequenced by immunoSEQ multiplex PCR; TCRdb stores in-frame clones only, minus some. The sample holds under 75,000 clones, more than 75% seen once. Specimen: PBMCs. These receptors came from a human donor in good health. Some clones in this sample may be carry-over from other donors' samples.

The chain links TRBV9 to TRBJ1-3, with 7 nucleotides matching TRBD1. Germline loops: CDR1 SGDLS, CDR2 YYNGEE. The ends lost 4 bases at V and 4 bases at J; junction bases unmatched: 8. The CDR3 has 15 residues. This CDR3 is CASSIVPGQGNTIYF. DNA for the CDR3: TGTGCCAGCAGCATCGTTCCGGGACAGGGAAACACCATATATTTT.

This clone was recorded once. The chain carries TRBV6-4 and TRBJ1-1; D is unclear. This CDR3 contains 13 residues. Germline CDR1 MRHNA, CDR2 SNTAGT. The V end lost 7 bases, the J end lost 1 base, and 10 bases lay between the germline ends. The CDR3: CASKESPNTEAFF. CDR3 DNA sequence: TGTGCCAGCAAAGAGAGTCCGAACACTGAAGCTTTCTTT.

For the CDR3, the DNA is TGCAGCGCTTTCGACAGGTCTGGAAACACCATATATTTT. Amino acids: CSAFDRSGNTIYF. This chain connects TRBV29-1 to TRBJ1-3, with a weak D call TRBD1 (6 bases). The CDR3 extends over 13 amino acids. Looked up from germline, CDR1 is SQVTM and CDR2 is ANQGSEA. Trimming took off 7 bases at V and 1 base at J, with 11 bases between the two ends.

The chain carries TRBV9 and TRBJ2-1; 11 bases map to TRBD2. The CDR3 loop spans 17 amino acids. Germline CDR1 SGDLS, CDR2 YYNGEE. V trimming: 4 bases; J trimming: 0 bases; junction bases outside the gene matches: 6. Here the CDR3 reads CASSPRLAGSSYNEQFF. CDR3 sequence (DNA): TGTGCCAGCAGCCCTCGACTAGCGGGGTCCTCCTACAATGAGCAGTTCTTC.

The CDR3: CASSQDPGQGNTEAFF. CDR3 nucleotide sequence: TGTGCCAGCAGCCAAGACCCCGGACAGGGAAACACTGAAGCTTTCTTT. The rearrangement links TRBV4-2 to TRBJ1-1, with 8 bases matching TRBD1. Trimming cost V 0 bases and J 2 bases; bases outside gene matches: 5. CDR1 is LGHNA, CDR2 YNFKEQ, per germline. The CDR3 is 16 residues long.

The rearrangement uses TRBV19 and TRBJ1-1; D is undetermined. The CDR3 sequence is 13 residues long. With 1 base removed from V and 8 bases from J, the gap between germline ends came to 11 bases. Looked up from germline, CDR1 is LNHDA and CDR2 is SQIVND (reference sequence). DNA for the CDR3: TGTGCCAGTAGTATAGGGTCTGCGAGGGAAGCTTTCTTT. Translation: CASSIGSAREAFF. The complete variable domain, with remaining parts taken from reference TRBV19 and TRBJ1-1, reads DGGITQSPKYLFRKEGQNVTLSCEQNLNHDAMYWYRQDPGQGLRLIYYSQIVNDFQKGDIAEGYSVSREKKESFPLTVTSAQKNPTAFYLCASSIGSAREAFFGQGTRLTVV.

The CDR3 region is CASTPGSGGASETQYF. For the CDR3, the DNA is TGTGCCAGCACCCCAGGGAGCGGGGGGGCCTCAGAGACCCAGTACTTC. The gene calls are TRBV6-6 and TRBJ2-5; 10 bases fit TRBD2. The CDR3 is made up of 16 amino acids. V was clipped by 7 bases and J by 4 bases; unmatched bases: 12. Germline V gene data show CDR1 as MNHNY and CDR2 as SVGAGI (reference sequence).

The CDR3 spells CASRPSGYNEQFF. In DNA form, the CDR3 reads TGCGCCAGCAGGCCGAGCGGCTACAATGAGCAGTTCTTC. The chain combines TRBV5-1 with TRBJ2-1, with TRBD2 as a possible D gene (5 bases). Germline V gene data show CDR1 as SGHRS and CDR2 as YFSETQ. This CDR3 has 13 residues. With 5 bases removed from V and 3 bases from J, the gap between germline ends came to 9 bases.

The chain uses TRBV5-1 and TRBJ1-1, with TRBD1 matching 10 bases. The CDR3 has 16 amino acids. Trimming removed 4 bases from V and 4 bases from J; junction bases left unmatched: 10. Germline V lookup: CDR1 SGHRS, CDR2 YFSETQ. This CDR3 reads CASSGGQGMGGTEAFF. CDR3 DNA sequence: TGCGCCAGCAGCGGGGGACAGGGGATGGGTGGCACTGAAGCTTTCTTT.

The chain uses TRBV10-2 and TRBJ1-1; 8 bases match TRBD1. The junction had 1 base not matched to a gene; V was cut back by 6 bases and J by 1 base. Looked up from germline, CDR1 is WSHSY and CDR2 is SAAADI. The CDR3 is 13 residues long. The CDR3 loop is CASRDRENTEAFF. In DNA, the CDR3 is TGCGCCAGCAGGGACAGGGAGAACACTGAAGCTTTCTTT.

The CDR3 region has the DNA TGTGCCAGCAGTTTATCCGGGACTAGCGGGAGATTTTCCTACGAGCAGTACTTC. Translating gives CASSLSGTSGRFSYEQYF. V is TRBV27 and J is TRBJ2-7; 14 nucleotides match TRBD2. With V trimmed by 0 bases and J by 1 base, 5 bases remained unmatched. CDR3 length equals 18 residues. The germline gives CDR1 MNHEY, CDR2 SMNVEV (reference sequence).

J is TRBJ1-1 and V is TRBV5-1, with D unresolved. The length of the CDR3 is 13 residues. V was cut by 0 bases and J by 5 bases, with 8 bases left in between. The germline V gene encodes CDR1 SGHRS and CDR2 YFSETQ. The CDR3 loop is CASSLVSGTEAFF. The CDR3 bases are TGCGCCAGCAGCTTGGTATCAGGAACTGAAGCTTTCTTT. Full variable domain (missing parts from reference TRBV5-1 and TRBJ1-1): KAGVTQTPRYLIKTRGQQVTLSCSPISGHRSVSWYQQTPGQGLQFLFEYFSETQRNKGNFPGRFSGRQFSNSRSEMNVSTLELGDSALYLCASSLVSGTEAFFGQGTRLTVV.

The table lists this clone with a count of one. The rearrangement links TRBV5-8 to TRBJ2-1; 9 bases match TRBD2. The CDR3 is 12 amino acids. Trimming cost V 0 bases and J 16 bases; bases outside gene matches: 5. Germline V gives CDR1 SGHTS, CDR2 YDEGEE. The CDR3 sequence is CASSLAGLADFF. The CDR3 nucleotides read TGTGCCAGCAGCTTGGCGGGACTAGCTGATTTCTTC.

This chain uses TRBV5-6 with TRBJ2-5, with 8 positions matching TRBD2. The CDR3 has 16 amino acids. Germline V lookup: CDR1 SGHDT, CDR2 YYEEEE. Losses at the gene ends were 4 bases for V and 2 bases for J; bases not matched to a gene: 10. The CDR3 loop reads CASSPVGGGKQETQYF. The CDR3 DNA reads TGTGCCAGCAGCCCCGTCGGGGGGGGCAAACAAGAGACCCAGTACTTC. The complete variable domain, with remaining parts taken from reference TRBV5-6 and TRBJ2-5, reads DAGVTQSPTHLIKTRGQQVTLRCSPKSGHDTVSWYQQALGQGPQFIFQYYEEEERQRGNFPDRFSGHQFPNYSSELNVNALLLGDSALYLCASSPVGGGKQETQYFGPGTRLLVL.

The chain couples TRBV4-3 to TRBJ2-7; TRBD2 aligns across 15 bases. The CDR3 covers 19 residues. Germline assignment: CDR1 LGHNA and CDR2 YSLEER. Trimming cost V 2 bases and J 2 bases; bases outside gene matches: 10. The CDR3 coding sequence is TGCGCCAGCAGCCAATTACTCGGGACTAGCGGGGGGTTTACCTACGAGCAGTACTTC. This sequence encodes CASSQLLGTSGGFTYEQYF.

This CDR3 reads CASSLNPVSGSTDTQYF. The CDR3 nucleotides read TGTGCCAGCAGTTTAAACCCTGTTAGCGGGAGCACAGATACGCAGTATTTT. This chain links TRBV27 with TRBJ2-3; 7 bases match TRBD2. The CDR3 is 17 amino acids. The V gene end was trimmed by 2 bases and the J gene end by 0 bases; junction bases not matched to a gene: 8. The V gene's germline CDR1 is MNHEY and CDR2 SMNVEV (reference sequence).

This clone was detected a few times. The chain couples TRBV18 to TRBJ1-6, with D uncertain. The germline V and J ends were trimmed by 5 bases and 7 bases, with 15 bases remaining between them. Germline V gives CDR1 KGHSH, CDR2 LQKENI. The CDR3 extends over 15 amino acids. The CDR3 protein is CASSAGRASNSPLHF. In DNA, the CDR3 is TGTGCCAGCTCAGCAGGTCGAGCCTCCAATTCACCCCTCCACTTT.

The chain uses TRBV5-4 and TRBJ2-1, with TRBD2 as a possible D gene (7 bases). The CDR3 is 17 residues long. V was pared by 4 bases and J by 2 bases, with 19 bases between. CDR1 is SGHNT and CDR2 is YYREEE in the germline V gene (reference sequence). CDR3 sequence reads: CASSPAHRGGAYNEQFF. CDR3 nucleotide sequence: TGTGCCAGCAGCCCGGCGCATAGGGGGGGGGCCTACAATGAGCAGTTCTTC.

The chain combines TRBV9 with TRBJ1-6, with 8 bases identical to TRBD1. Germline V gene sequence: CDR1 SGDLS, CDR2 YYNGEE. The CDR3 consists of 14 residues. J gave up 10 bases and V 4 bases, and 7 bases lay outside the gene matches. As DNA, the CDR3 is TGTGCCAGCAGCCCGCGACAGGGGAGCTCACCCCTCCACTTT. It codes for CASSPRQGSSPLHF.

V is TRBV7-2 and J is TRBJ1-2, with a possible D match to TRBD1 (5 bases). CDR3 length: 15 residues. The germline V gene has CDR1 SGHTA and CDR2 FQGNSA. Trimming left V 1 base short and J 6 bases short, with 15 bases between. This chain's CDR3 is CASSLGGEGSDGYTF. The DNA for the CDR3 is TGTGCCAGCAGCTTAGGGGGGGAGGGAAGCGATGGCTACACCTTC.

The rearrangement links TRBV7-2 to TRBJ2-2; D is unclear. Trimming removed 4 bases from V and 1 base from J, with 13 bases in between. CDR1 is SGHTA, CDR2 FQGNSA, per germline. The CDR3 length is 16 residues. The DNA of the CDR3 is TGTGCCAGCAGCTCCTCTAGACTGGTGAACACCGGGGAGCTGTTTTTT. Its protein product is CASSSSRLVNTGELFF.